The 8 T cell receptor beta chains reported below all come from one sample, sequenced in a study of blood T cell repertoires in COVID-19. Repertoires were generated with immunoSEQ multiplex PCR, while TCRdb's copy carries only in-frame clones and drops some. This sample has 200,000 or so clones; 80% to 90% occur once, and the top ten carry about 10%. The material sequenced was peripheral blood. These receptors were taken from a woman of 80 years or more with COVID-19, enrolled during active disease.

DNA for the CDR3: TGTGCCTGCTCTGCGGGGGGCGGTGGCTACACCTTC. This gives the protein CACSAGGGGYTF. The chain recombines TRBV30 with TRBJ1-2; weak D call: TRBD1 (6 bases). CDR1 is GTSNPN and CDR2 is SVGIG in the germline V gene (reference sequence). CDR3 length: 12 amino acids. The germline V and J ends were trimmed by 6 bases and 7 bases, with 15 bases remaining between them.

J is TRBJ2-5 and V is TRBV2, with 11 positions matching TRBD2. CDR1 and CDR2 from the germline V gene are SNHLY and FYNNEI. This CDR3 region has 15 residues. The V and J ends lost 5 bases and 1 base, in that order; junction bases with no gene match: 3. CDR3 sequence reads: CASSTSGGRQETQYF. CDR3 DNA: TGTGCCAGCAGTACTAGCGGGGGACGCCAAGAGACCCAGTACTTC.

CDR3 sequence reads: CASSLAGVDTEAFF. In DNA, the CDR3 is TGTGCCAGCAGCTTAGCCGGGGTTGACACTGAAGCTTTCTTT. The V and J genes are TRBV7-9 and TRBJ1-1; D not certain. Deletions cut 0 bases from V and 3 bases from J, with 8 bases between. This CDR3 spans 14 amino acids. Germline CDR1 and CDR2: SEHNR and FQNEAQ (reference sequence).

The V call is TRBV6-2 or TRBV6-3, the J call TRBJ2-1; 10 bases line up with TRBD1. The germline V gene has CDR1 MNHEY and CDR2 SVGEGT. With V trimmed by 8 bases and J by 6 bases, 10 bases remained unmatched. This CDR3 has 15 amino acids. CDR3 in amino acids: CASGPRGTGVNEQFF. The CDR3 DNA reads TGTGCCAGCGGCCCCCGGGGGACAGGGGTCAATGAGCAGTTCTTC.

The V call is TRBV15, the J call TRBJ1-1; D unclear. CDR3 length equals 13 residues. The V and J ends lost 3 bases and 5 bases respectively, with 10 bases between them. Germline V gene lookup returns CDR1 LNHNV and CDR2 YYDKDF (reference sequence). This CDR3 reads CATSRVLATEAFF. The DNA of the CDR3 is TGTGCCACCAGCAGGGTTCTAGCGACTGAAGCTTTCTTT.

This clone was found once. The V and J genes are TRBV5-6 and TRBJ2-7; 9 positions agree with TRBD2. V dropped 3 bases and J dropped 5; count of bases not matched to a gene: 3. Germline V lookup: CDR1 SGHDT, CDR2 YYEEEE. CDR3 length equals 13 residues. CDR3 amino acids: CASSWGLADEQYV. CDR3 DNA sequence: TGTGCCAGCAGCTGGGGACTAGCTGACGAGCAGTACGTC.

The CDR3 DNA reads TGTGCCAGCAGCTTACAGGGGAATCCCCCCTGGAACACTGAAGCTTTCTTT. Its translation: CASSLQGNPPWNTEAFF. The chain carries TRBV7-2 and TRBJ1-1; tentative D call: TRBD1 (6 bases). V lost 2 bases to trimming and J lost 1 base, with 17 bases between them. Germline V gene lookup returns CDR1 SGHTA and CDR2 FQGNSA. This CDR3 contains 17 residues.

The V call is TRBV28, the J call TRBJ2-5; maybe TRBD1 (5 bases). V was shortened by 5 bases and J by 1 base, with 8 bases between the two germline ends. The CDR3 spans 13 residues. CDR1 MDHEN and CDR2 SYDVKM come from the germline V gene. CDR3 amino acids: CASSPGIQETQYF. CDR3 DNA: TGTGCCAGCAGTCCAGGGATCCAAGAGACCCAGTACTTC.